This T cell receptor beta chain was captured by sequencing in a study of cytomegalovirus exposure and HLA in healthy donors. In the study overall: The roughly 120 validation repertoires used the same platform as the roughly 670 first-cohort repertoires (as reported by a later analysis).

V was clipped by 7 bases and J by 8 bases; unmatched bases: 8. Germline loops: CDR1 SGHRS, CDR2 YFSETQ. The CDR3 sequence is 13 residues long. Separate from the approximately 670-subject first cohort was the approximately 130-subject validation cohort, to which the donors belonged. Study-wide results and limits: A later analysis found first-cohort TCR clusters tended to co-occur in the 90 to 150 validation repertoires.

Libraries were prepared by immunoSEQ multiplex PCR; TCRdb keeps only in-frame clonotypes and omits some of them. Here the sample spans more than 110,000 clones, approximately 94% being singletons. As concerns this clone: Its antigen is unidentified.

The specimen was PBMCs. The TCR originated in a man aged 18-30 years in good health and CMV-seropositive. V usage is TRBV5-1 and J usage is TRBJ2-1; 8 bases align to TRBD2. As DNA, the CDR3 is TGCGCCAGCGCGATTAGCGGGGACTATGAGCAGTTCTTC. Translating gives CASAISGDYEQFF.